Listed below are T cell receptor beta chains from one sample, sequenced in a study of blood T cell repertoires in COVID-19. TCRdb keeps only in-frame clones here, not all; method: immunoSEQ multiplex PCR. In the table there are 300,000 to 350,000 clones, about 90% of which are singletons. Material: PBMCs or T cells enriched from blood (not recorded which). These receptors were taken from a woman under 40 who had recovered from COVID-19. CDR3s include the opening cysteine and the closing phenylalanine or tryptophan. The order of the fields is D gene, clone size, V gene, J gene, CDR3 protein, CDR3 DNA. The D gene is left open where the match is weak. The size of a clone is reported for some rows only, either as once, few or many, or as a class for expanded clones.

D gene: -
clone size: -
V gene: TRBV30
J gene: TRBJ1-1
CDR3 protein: CAWSVQTNTEAFF
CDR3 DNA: TGTGCCTGGAGTGTACAGACGAACACTGAAGCTTTCTTT

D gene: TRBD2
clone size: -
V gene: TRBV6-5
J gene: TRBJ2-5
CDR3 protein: CASTSGRGGETQYF
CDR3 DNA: TGTGCCAGCACGAGCGGGAGGGGTGGGGAGACCCAGTACTTC

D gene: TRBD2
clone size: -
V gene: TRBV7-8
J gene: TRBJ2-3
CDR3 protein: CASSLKVIAGDVTDTQYF
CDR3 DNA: TGTGCCAGCAGCTTAAAAGTGATTGCGGGAGATGTAACAGATACGCAGTATTTT

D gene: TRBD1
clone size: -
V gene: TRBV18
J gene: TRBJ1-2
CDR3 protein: CASSPRTPSDRELVRNYGYTF
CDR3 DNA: TGTGCCAGCTCACCACGGACCCCTTCTGACAGGGAACTTGTACGTAACTATGGCTACACCTTC

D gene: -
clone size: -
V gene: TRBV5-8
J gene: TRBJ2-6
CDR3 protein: CASSVWSGIEGANVLTF
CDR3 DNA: TGTGCCAGCAGCGTATGGAGCGGTATTGAGGGGGCCAACGTCCTGACTTTC

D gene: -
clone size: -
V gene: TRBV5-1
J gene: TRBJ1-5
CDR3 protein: CASSLVGAWNQPQHF
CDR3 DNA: TGCGCCAGCAGCTTGGTTGGGGCCTGGAATCAGCCCCAGCATTTT

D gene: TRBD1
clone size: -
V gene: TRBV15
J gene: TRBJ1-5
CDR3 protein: CATTRDRSNQPQHF
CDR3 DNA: TGTGCCACCACGCGGGACAGGAGCAATCAGCCCCAGCATTTT

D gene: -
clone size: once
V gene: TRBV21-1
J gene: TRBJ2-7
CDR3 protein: CASSPIAGGTYEQYF
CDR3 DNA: TGTGCCAGCAGCCCGATAGCGGGAGGGACCTACGAGCAGTACTTC

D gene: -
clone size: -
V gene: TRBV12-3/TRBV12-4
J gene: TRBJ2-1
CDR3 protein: CASSLRSVEQFF
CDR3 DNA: TGTGCCAGCAGTCTCCGGAGTGTTGAGCAGTTCTTC

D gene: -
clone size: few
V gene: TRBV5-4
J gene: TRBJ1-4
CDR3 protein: CASRNTGREEKLFF
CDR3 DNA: TGTGCCAGCAGAAATACAGGGAGGGAAGAAAAACTGTTTTTT

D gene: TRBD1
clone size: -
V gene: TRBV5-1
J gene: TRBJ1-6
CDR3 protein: CASTNKPGGSNSPLHF
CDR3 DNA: TGCGCCAGCACCAACAAACCAGGGGGTAGCAATTCACCCCTCCACTTT

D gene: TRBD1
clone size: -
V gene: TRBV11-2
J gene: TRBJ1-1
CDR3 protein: CASSLDLQGAGKNNTEAFF
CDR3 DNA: TGTGCCAGCAGCTTAGACTTACAGGGGGCGGGGAAGAATAACACTGAAGCTTTCTTT

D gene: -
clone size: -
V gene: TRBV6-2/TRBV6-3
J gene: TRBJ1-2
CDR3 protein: CASSFGQPYGYTF
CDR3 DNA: TGTGCCAGCAGTTTCGGACAGCCCTATGGCTACACCTTC

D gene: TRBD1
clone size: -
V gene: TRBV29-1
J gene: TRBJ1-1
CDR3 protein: CSARKQDRDGENTEAFF
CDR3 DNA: TGCAGCGCCCGCAAACAGGACAGGGACGGCGAGAACACTGAAGCTTTCTTT

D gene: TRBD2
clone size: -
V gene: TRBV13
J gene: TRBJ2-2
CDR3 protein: CASSPKFGAGVGELFF
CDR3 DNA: TGTGCCAGCAGCCCGAAATTCGGAGCGGGAGTGGGGGAGCTGTTTTTT

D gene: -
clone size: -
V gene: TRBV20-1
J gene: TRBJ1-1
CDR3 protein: CSASSGDRIGFF
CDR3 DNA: TGCAGTGCTAGTTCAGGGGACCGGATAGGTTTCTTT

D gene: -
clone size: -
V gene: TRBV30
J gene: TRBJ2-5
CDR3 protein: CAWSPLAGVGETQYF
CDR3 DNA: TGTGCCTGGAGCCCTCTCGCCGGAGTTGGGGAGACCCAGTACTTC

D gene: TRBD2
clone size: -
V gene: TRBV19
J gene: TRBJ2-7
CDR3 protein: CASRGLSPDEQYF
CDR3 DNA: TGTGCCAGTAGGGGACTATCCCCCGACGAGCAGTACTTC

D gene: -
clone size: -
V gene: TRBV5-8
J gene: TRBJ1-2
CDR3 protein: CASSLHPANYGYTF
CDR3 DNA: TGTGCCAGCAGCTTGCATCCGGCTAACTATGGCTACACCTTC

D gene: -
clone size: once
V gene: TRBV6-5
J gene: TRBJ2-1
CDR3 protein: CASSYEGSSSYNEQFF
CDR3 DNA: TGTGCCAGCAGTTACGAGGGATCGAGCTCCTACAATGAGCAGTTCTTC

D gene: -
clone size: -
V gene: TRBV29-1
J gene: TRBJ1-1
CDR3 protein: CSVSMIRGFETEAFF
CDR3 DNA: TGCAGCGTCAGCATGATAAGAGGGTTTGAGACTGAAGCTTTCTTT

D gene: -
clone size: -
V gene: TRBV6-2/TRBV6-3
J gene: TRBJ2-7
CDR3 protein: CASSYSLGRPLRSEQYF
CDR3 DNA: TGTGCCAGCAGTTACTCGCTGGGGCGCCCTTTGAGGAGCGAGCAGTACTTC

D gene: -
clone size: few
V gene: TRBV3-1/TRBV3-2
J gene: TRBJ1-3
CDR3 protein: CASSHYLVAGNTIYF
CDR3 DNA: TGTGCCAGCAGCCACTACCTGGTGGCTGGAAACACCATATATTTT

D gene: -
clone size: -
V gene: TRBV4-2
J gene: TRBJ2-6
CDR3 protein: CASSHKQDSPSGANVLTF
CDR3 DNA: TGTGCCAGCAGCCATAAACAGGATTCTCCTTCTGGGGCCAACGTCCTGACTTTC

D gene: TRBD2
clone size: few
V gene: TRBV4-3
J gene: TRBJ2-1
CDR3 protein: CASSQERGLAGVGEQFF
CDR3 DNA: TGCGCCAGCAGCCAAGAAAGGGGACTAGCGGGAGTTGGTGAGCAGTTCTTC

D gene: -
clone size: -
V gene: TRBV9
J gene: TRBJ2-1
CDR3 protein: CASRGGGQGGNEQFF
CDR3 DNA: TGTGCCAGCCGCGGCGGGGGGCAGGGGGGCAATGAGCAGTTCTTC

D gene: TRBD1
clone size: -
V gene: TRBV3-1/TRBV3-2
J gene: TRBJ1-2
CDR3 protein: CASSQEPGQGVDGYTF
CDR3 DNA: TGTGCCAGCAGCCAAGAACCCGGACAGGGAGTGGATGGCTACACCTTC

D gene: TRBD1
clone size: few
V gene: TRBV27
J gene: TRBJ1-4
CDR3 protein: CASSLQGATNEKLFF
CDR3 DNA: TGTGCCAGCAGTCTACAGGGGGCGACTAATGAAAAACTGTTTTTT

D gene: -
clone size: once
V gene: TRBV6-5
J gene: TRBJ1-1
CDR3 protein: CASSRGGVTNTEAFF
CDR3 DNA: TGTGCCAGCAGCCGAGGAGGGGTTACGAACACTGAAGCTTTCTTT

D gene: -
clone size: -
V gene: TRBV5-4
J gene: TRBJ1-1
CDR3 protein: CASSPGLNLRGKSEAFF
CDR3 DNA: TGTGCCAGCAGCCCGGGTTTAAATTTAAGGGGCAAGTCTGAAGCTTTCTTT

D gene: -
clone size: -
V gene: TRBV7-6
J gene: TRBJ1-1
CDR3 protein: CASSAQGNTEAFF
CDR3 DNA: TGTGCCAGCAGCGCCCAGGGTAACACTGAAGCTTTCTTT

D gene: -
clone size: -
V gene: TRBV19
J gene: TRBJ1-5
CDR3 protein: CASSIGSRQPQHF
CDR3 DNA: TGTGCCAGTAGTATTGGTAGCCGTCAGCCCCAGCATTTT

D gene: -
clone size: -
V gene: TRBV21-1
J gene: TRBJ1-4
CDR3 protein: CASSQQTGELRVLFF
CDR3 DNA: TGTGCCAGCAGCCAGCAGACAGGGGAACTAAGAGTACTGTTTTTT

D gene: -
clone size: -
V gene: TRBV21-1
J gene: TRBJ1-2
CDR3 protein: CASSIGQGQYGYTF
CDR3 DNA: TGTGCCAGCAGCATAGGACAGGGGCAATATGGCTACACCTTC

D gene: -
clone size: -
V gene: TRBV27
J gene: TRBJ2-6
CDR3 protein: CASSPLSGANVLTF
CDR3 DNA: TGTGCCAGCAGTCCTCTATCTGGGGCCAACGTCCTGACTTTC

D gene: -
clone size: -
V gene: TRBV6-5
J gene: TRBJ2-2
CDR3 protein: CASIGANTGELFF
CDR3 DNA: TGTGCCAGCATCGGGGCGAACACCGGGGAGCTGTTTTTT

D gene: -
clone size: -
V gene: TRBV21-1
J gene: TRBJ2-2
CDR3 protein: CASSNEKRGALNTGELFF
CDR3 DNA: TGTGCCAGCAGCAATGAGAAGCGGGGGGCCTTGAACACCGGGGAGCTGTTTTTT

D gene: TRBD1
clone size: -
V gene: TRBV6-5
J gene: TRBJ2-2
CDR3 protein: CASSYSAGGTGELFF
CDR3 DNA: TGTGCCAGCAGTTACTCGGCAGGGGGCACCGGGGAGCTGTTTTTT

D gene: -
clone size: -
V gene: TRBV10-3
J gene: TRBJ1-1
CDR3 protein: CAMSGPGVSEAFF
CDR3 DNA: TGTGCCATGTCAGGTCCAGGGGTCTCTGAAGCTTTCTTT

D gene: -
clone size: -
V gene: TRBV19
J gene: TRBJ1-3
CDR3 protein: CATSRFSGNTIYF
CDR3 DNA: TGTGCCACCTCGAGGTTCTCTGGAAACACCATATATTTT

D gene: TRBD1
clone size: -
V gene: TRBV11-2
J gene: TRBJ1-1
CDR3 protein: CATQTAPTGKKNTEAFF
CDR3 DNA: TGTGCCACGCAAACTGCTCCGACAGGGAAGAAGAACACTGAAGCTTTCTTT

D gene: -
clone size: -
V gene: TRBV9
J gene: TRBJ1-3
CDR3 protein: CASSASFHWTAGEDSGNTIYF
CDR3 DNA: TGTGCCAGCAGCGCGTCCTTCCACTGGACGGCGGGAGAAGACTCTGGAAACACCATATATTTT

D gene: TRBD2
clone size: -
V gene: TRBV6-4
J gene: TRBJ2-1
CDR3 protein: CASSGVAGSYNEQFF
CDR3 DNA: TGTGCCAGCAGTGGGGTAGCGGGCTCCTACAATGAGCAGTTCTTC

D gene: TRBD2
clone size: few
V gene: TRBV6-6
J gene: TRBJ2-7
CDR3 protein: CASSFASGSYEQYF
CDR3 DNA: TGTGCCAGCAGTTTTGCTAGCGGATCCTACGAGCAGTACTTC

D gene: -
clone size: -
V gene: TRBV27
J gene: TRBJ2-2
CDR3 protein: CATLRTADNTGELFF
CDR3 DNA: TGTGCCACCTTGAGGACAGCGGATAACACCGGGGAGCTGTTTTTT

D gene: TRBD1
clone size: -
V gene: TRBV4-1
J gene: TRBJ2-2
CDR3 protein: CASGDRNTGELFF
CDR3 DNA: TGCGCCAGCGGGGACAGAAACACCGGGGAGCTGTTTTTT

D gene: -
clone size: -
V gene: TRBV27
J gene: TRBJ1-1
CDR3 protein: CASSLIHRDNGRSEAFF
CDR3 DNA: TGTGCCAGCAGTCTAATCCACCGGGACAACGGGCGATCTGAAGCTTTCTTT

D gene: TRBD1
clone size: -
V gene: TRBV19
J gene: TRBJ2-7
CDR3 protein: CASSSDRVNKQYF
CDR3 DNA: TGTGCCAGTAGTTCCGACAGGGTAAACAAGCAGTACTTC

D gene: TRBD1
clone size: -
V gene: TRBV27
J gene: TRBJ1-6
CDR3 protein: CASSFETGGGSPLHF
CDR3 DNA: TGTGCCAGCAGTTTCGAGACAGGGGGAGGGTCACCCCTCCACTTT

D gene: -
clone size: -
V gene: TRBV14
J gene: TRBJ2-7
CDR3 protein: CASGEMTGSEQYF
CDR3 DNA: TGTGCCAGCGGGGAAATGACAGGTTCCGAGCAGTACTTC

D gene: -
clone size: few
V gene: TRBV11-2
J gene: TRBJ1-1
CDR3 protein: CASSIREWGDEAFF
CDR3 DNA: TGTGCCAGCAGCATAAGGGAGTGGGGGGATGAAGCTTTCTTT

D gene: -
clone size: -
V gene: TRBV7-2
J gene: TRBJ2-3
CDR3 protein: CASSTQFGTDTQYF
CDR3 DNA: TGTGCCAGCAGCACCCAGTTCGGGACAGATACGCAGTATTTT

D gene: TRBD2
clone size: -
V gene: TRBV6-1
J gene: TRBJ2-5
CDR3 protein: CASSEVPTSGNGETQYF
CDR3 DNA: TGTGCCAGCAGTGAGGTCCCGACTAGCGGGAACGGGGAGACCCAGTACTTC

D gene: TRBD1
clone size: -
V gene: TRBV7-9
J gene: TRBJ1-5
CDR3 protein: CASSLQGANQPQHF
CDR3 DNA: TGTGCCAGCAGCTTGCAGGGGGCGAATCAGCCCCAGCATTTT

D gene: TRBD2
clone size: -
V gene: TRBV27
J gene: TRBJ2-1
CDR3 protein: CASSLLAGVWYNEQFF
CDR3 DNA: TGTGCCAGCAGTTTGCTAGCGGGGGTTTGGTACAATGAGCAGTTCTTC

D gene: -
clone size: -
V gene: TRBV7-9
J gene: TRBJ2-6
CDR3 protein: CASSSLPGANVLTF
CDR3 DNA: TGTGCCAGCAGCTCCCTACCCGGGGCCAACGTCCTGACTTTC

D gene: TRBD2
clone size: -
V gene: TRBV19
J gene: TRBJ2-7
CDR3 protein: CASGGAGGLSYEQYF
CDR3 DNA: TGTGCCAGTGGCGGCGCGGGAGGCCTCTCCTACGAGCAGTACTTC

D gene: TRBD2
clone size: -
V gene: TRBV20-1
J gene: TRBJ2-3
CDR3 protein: CSASSREGYTDTQYF
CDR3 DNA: TGCAGTGCTAGTTCCCGGGAGGGATACACAGATACGCAGTATTTT

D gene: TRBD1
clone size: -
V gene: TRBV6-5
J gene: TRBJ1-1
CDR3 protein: CASINRGEAFF
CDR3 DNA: TGTGCCAGCATCAACAGGGGAGAAGCTTTCTTT